The clone carrying this T cell receptor beta chain came up many times. V lost 2 bases and J 4 bases, leaving 11 bases between the germline ends. CDR1 is KGHSY and CDR2 is FQNENV in the germline V gene. CDR3 size: 14 residues. Production of TCR cDNA was by 5'RACE template switching, which also added a universal primer site and UMIs. In TCRdb, the 5' RACE reads were re-called with MiXCR into one record per CDR3 protein. In the table there are fewer than 150,000 distinct CDR3 sequences, 5.5% to 8% of which are singletons. The record originates from a study of T cells after yellow fever vaccination. The starting material was CD4+ T cells sorted from PBMCs, obtained roughly 47 days after the first yellow fever vaccination. The source is a young man who received the YFV17D yellow fever vaccine. This rearrangement joins TRBV16 to TRBJ2-5; weak D call: TRBD2 (5 bases). CDR3 nucleotide sequence: TGTGCCAGCAGCCAACGGGCAGGAGGAGAGACCCAGTACTTC. Its protein is CASSQRAGGETQYF.